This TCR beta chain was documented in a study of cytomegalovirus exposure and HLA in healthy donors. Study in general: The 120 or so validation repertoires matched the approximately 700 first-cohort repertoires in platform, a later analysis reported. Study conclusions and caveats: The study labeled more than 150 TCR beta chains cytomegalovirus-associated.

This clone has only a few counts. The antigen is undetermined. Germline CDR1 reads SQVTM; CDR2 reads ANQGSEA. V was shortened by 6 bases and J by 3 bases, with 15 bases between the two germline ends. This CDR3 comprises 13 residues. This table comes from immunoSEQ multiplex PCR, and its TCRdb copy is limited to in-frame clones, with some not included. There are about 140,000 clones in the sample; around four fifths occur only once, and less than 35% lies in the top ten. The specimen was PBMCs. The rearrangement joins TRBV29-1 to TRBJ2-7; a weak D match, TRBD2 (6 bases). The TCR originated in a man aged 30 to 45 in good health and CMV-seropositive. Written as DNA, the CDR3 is TGCAGCGTGGCGCAGCGGGCGGGCTACGAGCAGTACTTC. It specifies CSVAQRAGYEQYF.